The 7 T cell receptor beta chains in this list originate from one sample, sequenced in a study of naive and memory T cell subsets. The treatment was: skin biopsy from PPD injection site in Mantoux-positive individual. A UMI-containing oligonucleotide was joined by 3' ligation to the TCR cDNA template. Ligated cDNA underwent four rounds of PCR with nested alpha and beta constant region primers and SP2. TCRdb fed the UMI-ligation and nested PCR reads into MiXCR, producing one record per CDR3 protein. The table includes around 33,000 distinct CDR3 sequences, about 6.7% detected once. The sequenced sample was skin, obtained from a tuberculin skin test site. These receptors originate from an adult in good health.

This clonotype was counted at least ten times. The chain uses TRBV13 and TRBJ1-1; D remains ambiguous. Germline V CDR1 and CDR2: PRHDT, FYEKMQ (reference sequence). Trimming removed 4 bases at V and 1 base at J, with 7 bases between. This CDR3 comprises 13 residues. The chain's CDR3 is CASSSDENTEAFF. Written as DNA, the CDR3 is TGTGCCAGCAGCTCGGATGAGAACACTGAAGCTTTCTTT.

This clonotype was counted many times. The gene calls are TRBV5-6 and TRBJ2-7; TRBD2 aligns across 9 bases. The CDR3 extends over 15 amino acids. Germline V gives CDR1 SGHDT, CDR2 YYEEEE. V lost 0 bases, J lost 5 bases, and 6 bases stayed unmatched. This chain's CDR3 is CASSLATSGWNEQYF. CDR3 sequence (DNA): TGTGCCAGCAGCTTGGCTACTAGCGGGTGGAACGAGCAGTACTTC.

The CDR3 nucleotides are TGTGCCAGCAGCGTGTCGGGGGGGTCACAGTACGAGCAGTACTTC. It specifies CASSVSGGSQYEQYF. V and J are TRBV9 and TRBJ2-7, with 8 bases aligning to TRBD2. Germline V lookup: CDR1 SGDLS, CDR2 YYNGEE. The V and J ends lost 2 bases and 4 bases, in that order; junction bases with no gene match: 8. The CDR3 consists of 15 residues. Full variable domain (outside the CDR3, taken from reference TRBV9 and TRBJ2-7): DSGVTQTPKHLITATGQRVTLRCSPRSGDLSVYWYQQSLDQGLQFLIQYYNGEERAKGNILERFSAQQFPDLHSELNLSSLELGDSALYFCASSVSGGSQYEQYFGPGTRLTVT.

This clonotype was counted many times. The chain is built from TRBV6-1 and TRBJ2-3, with D unclear. Germline CDR1 is MNHNS and CDR2 is SASEGT. Trimming left V 6 bases short and J 3 bases short, with 19 bases between. This CDR3 region has 16 residues. The CDR3 is CASSLRGHDKTDTQYF. Here the CDR3 DNA reads TGTGCCAGCAGCCTCAGAGGTCACGACAAAACAGATACGCAGTATTTT.

Ten or more counts support this clonotype. The chain employs TRBV3-1 and TRBJ1-2; D is possibly TRBD1 (5 bases). This CDR3 region has 16 residues. The V end was cut by 2 bases, the J end by 0 bases, with 13 bases between. Germline lookup yields CDR1 LGHDT and CDR2 YNNKEL (reference sequence). CDR3 residues: CASSQTASGPNYGYTF. CDR3 nucleotides: TGTGCCAGCAGCCAAACGGCCTCAGGGCCTAACTATGGCTACACCTTC.

The chain recombines TRBV29-1 with TRBJ1-2; no firm D call. Looked up from germline, CDR1 is SQVTM and CDR2 is ANQGSEA. This CDR3 has 13 residues. The V end was cut by 1 base, the J end by 3 bases, with 9 bases between. CDR3 DNA sequence: TGCAGCGTTGAAGGTTATGTCGACTATGGCTACACCTTC. This translates into CSVEGYVDYGYTF.

This clonotype was observed at least ten times. V and J are TRBV5-1 and TRBJ2-7; 7 nucleotides match TRBD1. V lost 0 bases, J lost 5 bases, and 5 bases stayed unmatched. From germline, CDR1 is SGHRS and CDR2 YFSETQ. CDR3 length: 14 residues. CDR3 region: CASSLGTGMDEQYF. In DNA, the CDR3 is TGCGCCAGCAGCTTGGGGACAGGTATGGACGAGCAGTACTTC.